This T cell receptor (beta chain) originates from a study of T cell responses to AZD1222 COVID-19 vaccine. Study overall: Analysis merged second doses at about 4 or about 12 weeks.

For this clone: The antigen is not known.

The table came from immunoSEQ multiplex PCR; TCRdb's copy has only in-frame clones and leaves some out. The sample carries some 130,000 clones, around 90% recorded once. Overall study results and limits: In a largely white British group with more females than males, clonal diversity was possibly underestimated. At study baseline, merely several AZD1222 recipients were seropositive. Reportedly, close to half of spike-specific TCRs are directed against unmutated variant regions.

The sequence was collected from an adult in good health. The sample here was peripheral blood, taken on day 0 of AZD1222 vaccination.

The chain's CDR3 is CATSDLGGDNEQFF. The CDR3 DNA follows: TGTGCCACCAGTGATTTAGGAGGGGACAATGAGCAGTTCTTC. The V call is TRBV24-1, the J call TRBJ2-1; a possible D gene is TRBD2 (6 bases). The germline CDR1 and CDR2 sequences are KGHDR and SFDVKD. The CDR3 totals 14 residues. V dropped 1 base and J dropped 5 bases, with 8 bases sitting between them.